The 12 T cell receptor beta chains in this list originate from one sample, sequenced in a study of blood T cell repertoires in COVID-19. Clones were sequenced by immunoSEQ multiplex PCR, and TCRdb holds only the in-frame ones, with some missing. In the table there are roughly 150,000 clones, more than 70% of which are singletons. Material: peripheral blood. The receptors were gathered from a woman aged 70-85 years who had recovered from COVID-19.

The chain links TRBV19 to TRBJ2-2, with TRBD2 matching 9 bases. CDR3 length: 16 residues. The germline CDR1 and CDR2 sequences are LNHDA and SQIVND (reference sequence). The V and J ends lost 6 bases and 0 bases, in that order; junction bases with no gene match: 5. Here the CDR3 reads CASRRTSAPNTGELFF. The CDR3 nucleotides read TGTGCCAGTAGAAGGACTAGCGCCCCGAACACCGGGGAGCTGTTTTTT.

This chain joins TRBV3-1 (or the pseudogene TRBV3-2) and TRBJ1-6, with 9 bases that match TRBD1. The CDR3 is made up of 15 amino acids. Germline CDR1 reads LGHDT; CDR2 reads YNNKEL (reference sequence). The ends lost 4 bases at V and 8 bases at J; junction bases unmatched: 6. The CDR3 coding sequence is TGTGCCAGCAGCCTGGACAGGGGCTGGGATTCACCCCTCCACTTT. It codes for CASSLDRGWDSPLHF.

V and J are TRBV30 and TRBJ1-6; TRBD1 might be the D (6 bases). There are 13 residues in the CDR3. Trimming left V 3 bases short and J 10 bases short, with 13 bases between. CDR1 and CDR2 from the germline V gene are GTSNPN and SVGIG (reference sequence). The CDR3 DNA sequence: TGTGCCTGGAGCACAGGGTGGGGGTCACCCCTCCACTTT. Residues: CAWSTGWGSPLHF.

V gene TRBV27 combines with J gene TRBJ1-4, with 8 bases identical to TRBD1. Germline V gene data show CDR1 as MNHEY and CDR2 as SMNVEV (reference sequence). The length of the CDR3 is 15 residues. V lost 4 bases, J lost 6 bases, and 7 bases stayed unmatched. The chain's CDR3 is CASSYLTGEDEKLFF. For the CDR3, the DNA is TGTGCCAGCAGTTACCTGACAGGGGAAGATGAAAAACTGTTTTTT.

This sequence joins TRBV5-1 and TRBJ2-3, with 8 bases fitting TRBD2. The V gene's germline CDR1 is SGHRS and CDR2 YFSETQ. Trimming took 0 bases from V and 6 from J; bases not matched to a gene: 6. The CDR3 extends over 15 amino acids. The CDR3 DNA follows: TGCGCCAGCAGCTTGGGTCCTAGCGGGCGGGATACGCAGTATTTT. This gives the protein CASSLGPSGRDTQYF.

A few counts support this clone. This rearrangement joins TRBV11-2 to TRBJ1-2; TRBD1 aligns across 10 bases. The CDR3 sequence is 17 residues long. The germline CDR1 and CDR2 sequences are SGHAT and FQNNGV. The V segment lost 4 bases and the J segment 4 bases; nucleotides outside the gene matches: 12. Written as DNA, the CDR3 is TGTGCCAGCAGCTGGGGGGGACAGGGGCGTCTGGGCTATGGCTACACCTTC. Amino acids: CASSWGGQGRLGYGYTF.

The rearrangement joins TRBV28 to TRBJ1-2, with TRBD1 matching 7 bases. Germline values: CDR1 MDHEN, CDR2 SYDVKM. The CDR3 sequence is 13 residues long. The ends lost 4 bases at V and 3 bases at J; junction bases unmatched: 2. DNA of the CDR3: TGTGCCAGCAGTTGGGGACAGCACTATGGCTACACCTTC. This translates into CASSWGQHYGYTF.

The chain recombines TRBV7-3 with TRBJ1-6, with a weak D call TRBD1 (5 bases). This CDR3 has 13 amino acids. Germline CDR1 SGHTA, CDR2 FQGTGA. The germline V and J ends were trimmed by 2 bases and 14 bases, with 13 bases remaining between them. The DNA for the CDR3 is TGTGCCAGCAGCTTAGGGGGGTCTGGGACCCTCCACTTT. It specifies CASSLGGSGTLHF. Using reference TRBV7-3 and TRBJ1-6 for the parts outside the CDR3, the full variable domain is GAGVSQTPSNKVTEKGKYVELRCDPISGHTALYWYRQSLGQGPEFLIYFQGTGAADDSGLPNDRFFAVRPEGSVSTLKIQRTERGDSAVYLCASSLGGSGTLHFGNGTRLTVT.

The CDR3 nucleotides are TGTGCCAGCAGCCAAGACGGGGGTAAGAACACTGAAGCTTTCTTT. Residues: CASSQDGGKNTEAFF. This rearrangement joins TRBV3-1 (or the pseudogene TRBV3-2) to TRBJ1-1, with a possible D match to TRBD1 (5 bases). V was shortened by 0 bases and J by 1 base, with 9 bases between the two germline ends. Germline V gives CDR1 LGHDT, CDR2 YNNKEL (reference sequence). The CDR3 contains 15 residues.

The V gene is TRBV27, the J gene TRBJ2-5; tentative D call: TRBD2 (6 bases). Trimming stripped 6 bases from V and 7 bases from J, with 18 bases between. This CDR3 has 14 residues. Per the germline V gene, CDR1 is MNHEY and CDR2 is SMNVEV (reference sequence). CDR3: CASREGPLGGTQYF. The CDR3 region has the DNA TGTGCCAGCAGGGAGGGTCCCCTTGGTGGGACCCAGTACTTC.

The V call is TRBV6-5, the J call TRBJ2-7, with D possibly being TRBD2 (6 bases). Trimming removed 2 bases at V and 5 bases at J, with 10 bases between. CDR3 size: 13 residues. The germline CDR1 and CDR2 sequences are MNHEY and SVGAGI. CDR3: CASSYPGGDEQYF. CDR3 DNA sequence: TGTGCCAGCAGTTACCCGGGCGGGGACGAGCAGTACTTC.

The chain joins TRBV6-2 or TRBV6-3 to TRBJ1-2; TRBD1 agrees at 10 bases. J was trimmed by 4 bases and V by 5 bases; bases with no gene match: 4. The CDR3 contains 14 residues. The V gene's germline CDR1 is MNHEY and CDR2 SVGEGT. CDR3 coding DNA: TGTGCCAGCAGTCGACAGGGGGCCCTCTATGGCTACACCTTC. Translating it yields CASSRQGALYGYTF.